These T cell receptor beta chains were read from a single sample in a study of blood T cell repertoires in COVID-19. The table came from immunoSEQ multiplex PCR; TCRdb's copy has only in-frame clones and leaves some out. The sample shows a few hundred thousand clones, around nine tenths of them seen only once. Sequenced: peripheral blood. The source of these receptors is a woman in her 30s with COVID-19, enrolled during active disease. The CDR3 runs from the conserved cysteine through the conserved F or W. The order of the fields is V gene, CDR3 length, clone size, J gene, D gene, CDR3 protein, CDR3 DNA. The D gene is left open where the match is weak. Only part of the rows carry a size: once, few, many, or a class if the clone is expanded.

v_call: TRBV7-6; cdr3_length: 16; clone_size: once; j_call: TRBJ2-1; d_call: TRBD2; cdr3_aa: CASSRSTSGRVDEQFF; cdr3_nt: TGTGCCAGCAGCCGATCGACTAGCGGGAGGGTAGATGAGCAGTTCTTC
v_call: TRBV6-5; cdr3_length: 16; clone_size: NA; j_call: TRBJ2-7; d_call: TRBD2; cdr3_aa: CASSYSRLAGGWEQYF; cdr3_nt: TGTGCCAGCAGTTATTCTCGACTAGCGGGAGGATGGGAGCAGTACTTC
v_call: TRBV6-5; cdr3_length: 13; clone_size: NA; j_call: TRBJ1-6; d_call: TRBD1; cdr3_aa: CAAGDRGNSPLHF; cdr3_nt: TGTGCCGCCGGGGACAGGGGGAATTCACCCCTCCACTTT
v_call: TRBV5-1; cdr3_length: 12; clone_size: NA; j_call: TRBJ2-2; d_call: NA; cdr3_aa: CASNEGTGELFF; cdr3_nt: TGCGCCAGCAATGAGGGAACCGGGGAGCTGTTTTTT
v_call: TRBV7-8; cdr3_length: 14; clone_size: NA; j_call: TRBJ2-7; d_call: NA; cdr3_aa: CASSPHPGFYEQYF; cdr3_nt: TGTGCCAGCAGCCCCCACCCGGGGTTCTACGAGCAGTACTTC
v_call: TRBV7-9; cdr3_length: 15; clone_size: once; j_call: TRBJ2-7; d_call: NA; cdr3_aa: CASSSLGGPMTEQYF; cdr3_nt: TGTGCCAGCAGCTCCCTCGGGGGACCGATGACCGAGCAGTACTTC
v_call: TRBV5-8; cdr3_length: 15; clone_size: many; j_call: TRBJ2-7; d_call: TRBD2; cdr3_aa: CATQSRRGARYEQYF; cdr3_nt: TGTGCCACCCAGTCCCGGCGGGGGGCCCGGTACGAGCAGTACTTC
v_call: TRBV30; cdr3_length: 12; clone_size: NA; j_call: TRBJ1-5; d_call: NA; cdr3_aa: CAYSRGNQPQHF; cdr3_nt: TGTGCCTATTCCAGGGGCAATCAGCCCCAGCATTTT
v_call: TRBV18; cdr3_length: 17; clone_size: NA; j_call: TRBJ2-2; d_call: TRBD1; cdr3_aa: CASSPRTGAWGTGELFF; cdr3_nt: TGTGCCAGCTCACCGAGGACAGGGGCCTGGGGCACCGGGGAGCTGTTTTTT
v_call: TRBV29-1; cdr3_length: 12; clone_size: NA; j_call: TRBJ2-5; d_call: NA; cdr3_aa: CSVQGPQETQYF; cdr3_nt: TGCAGCGTACAGGGTCCCCAAGAGACCCAGTACTTC
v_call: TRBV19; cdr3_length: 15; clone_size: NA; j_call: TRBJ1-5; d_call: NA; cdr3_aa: CASSTQSGIGQPQHF; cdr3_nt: TGTGCCAGTAGTACCCAGTCAGGGATCGGGCAGCCCCAGCATTTT
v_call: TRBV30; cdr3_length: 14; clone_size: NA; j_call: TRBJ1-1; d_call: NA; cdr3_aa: CAWSRRGWDTEAFF; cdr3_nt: TGTGCCTGGAGTAGGAGGGGCTGGGACACTGAAGCTTTCTTT
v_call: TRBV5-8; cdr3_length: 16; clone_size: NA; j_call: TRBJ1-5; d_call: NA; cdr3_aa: CASSLGLGDSNQPQHF; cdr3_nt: TGTGCCAGCAGCTTGGGTCTAGGCGATAGCAATCAGCCCCAGCATTTT
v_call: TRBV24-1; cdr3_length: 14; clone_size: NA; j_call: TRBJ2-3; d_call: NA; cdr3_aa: CATSDGGSTDTQYF; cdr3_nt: TGTGCCACCAGTGATGGAGGTAGCACAGATACGCAGTATTTT
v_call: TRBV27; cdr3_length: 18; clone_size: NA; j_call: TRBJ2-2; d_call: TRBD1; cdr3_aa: CASSLLVDRGRGKGELFF; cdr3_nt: TGTGCCAGCAGTTTATTAGTGGACAGGGGGCGGGGGAAAGGGGAGCTGTTTTTT
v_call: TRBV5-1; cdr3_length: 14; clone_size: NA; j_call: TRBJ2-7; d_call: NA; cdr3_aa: CASSRGTNTYEQYF; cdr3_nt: TGCGCCAGCAGCCGGGGAACCAATACCTACGAGCAGTACTTC
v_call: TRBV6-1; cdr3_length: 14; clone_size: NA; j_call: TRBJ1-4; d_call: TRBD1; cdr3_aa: CASSETGGGEKLFF; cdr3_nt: TGTGCCAGCAGTGAAACAGGGGGCGGCGAAAAACTGTTTTTT
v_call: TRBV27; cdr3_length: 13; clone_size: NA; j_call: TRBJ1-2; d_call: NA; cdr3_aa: CASSLGENYGYTF; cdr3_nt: TGTGCCAGCAGTTTAGGGGAGAACTATGGCTACACCTTC
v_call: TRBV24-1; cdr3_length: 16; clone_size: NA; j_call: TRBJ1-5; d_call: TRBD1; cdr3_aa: CATSDPGQGGNQPQHF; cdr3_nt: TGTGCCACCAGTGACCCTGGACAGGGAGGGAATCAGCCCCAGCATTTT
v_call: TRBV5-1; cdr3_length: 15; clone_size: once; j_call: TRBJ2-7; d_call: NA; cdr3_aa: CASSLDGGSSYEQYF; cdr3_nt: TGCGCCAGCAGCTTGGACGGGGGTAGTTCCTACGAGCAGTACTTC
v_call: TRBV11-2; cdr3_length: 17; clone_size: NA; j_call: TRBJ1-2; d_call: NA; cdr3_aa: CASSPTGVTGINYGYTF; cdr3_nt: TGTGCCAGCAGCCCTACCGGGGTTACAGGGATAAACTATGGCTACACCTTC
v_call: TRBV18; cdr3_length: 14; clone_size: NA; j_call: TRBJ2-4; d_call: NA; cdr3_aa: CASSPQGTKNIQYF; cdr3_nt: TGTGCCAGCTCACCTCAGGGGACCAAAAACATTCAGTACTTC
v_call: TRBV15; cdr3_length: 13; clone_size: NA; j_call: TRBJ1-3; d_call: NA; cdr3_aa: CATGLSSGNTIYF; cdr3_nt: TGTGCCACCGGGCTGTCCTCTGGAAACACCATATATTTT
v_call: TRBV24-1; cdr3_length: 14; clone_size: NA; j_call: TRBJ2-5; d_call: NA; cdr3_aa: CATSEGGAGETQYF; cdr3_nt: TGTGCCACCAGTGAAGGGGGGGCGGGGGAGACCCAGTACTTC
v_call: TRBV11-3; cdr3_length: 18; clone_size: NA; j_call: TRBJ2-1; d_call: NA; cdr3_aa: CASSLARLGQSSYNEQFF; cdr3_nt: TGTGCCAGCAGCTTAGCCCGCCTAGGACAAAGCTCCTACAATGAGCAGTTCTTC
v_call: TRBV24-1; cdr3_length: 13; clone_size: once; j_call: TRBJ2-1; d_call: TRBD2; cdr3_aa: CATGGGPINEQFF; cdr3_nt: TGTGCCACCGGCGGGGGGCCTATCAATGAGCAGTTCTTC
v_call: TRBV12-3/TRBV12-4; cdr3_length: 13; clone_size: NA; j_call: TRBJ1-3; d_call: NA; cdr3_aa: CASSPSSGNTIYF; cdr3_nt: TGTGCCAGCAGTCCATCTAGCGGAAACACCATATATTTT
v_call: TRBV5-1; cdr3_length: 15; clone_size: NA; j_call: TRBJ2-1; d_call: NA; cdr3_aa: CASSWAPSAGAEQFF; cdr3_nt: TGCGCCAGCAGCTGGGCCCCTTCTGCGGGGGCTGAGCAGTTCTTC
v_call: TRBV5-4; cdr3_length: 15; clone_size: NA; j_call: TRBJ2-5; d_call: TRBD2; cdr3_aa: CASSKQTSGRETQYF; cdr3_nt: TGTGCCAGCAGCAAACAAACTAGCGGGAGGGAGACCCAGTACTTC
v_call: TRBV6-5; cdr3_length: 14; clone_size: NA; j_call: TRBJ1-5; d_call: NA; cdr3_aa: CASSPYTSNQPQHF; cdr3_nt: TGTGCCAGCAGCCCGTACACCAGCAATCAGCCCCAGCATTTT
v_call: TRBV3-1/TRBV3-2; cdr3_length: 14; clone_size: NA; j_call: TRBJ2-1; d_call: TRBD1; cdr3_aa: CASSRDRGQAEQFF; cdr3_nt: TGTGCCAGCAGCCGGGACAGGGGGCAGGCTGAGCAGTTCTTC
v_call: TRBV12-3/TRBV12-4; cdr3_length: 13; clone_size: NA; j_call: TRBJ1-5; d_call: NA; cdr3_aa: CASRRDRNQPQHF; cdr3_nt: TGTGCCAGCAGGAGAGACAGGAATCAGCCCCAGCATTTT
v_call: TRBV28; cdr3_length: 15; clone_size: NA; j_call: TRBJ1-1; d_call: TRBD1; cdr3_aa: CASSLPRDRNTEAFF; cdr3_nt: TGTGCCAGCAGCCTTCCGAGGGACAGGAACACTGAAGCTTTCTTT
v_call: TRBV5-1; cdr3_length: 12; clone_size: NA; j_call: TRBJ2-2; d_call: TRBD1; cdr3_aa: CASSSGGGELFF; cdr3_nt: TGCGCCAGCAGCTCAGGGGGCGGGGAGCTGTTTTTT
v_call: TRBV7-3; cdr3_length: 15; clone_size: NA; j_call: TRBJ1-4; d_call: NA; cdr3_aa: CASSLSGTTNEKLFF; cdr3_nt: TGTGCCAGCAGCTTAAGCGGGACTACAAATGAAAAACTGTTTTTT
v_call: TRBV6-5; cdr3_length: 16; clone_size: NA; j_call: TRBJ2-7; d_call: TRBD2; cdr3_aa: CASSYLIGRAAYEQYF; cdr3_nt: TGTGCCAGCAGTTACCTTATCGGGAGGGCCGCGTACGAGCAGTACTTC
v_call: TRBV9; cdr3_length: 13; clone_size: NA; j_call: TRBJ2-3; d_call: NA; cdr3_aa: CASSLGLGDTQYF; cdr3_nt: TGTGCCAGCAGCTTGGGACTCGGCGATACGCAGTATTTT
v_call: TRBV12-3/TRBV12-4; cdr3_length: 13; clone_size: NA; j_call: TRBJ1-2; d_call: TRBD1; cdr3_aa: CASSLGQVDGYTF; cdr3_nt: TGTGCCAGCAGCCTCGGACAGGTTGATGGCTACACCTTC
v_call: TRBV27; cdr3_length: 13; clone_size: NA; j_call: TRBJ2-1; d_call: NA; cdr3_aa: CASSLSSRNEQFF; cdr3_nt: TGTGCCAGCAGTTTAAGTAGTCGAAATGAGCAGTTCTTC
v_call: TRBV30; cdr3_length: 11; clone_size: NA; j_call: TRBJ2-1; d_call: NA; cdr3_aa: CAWKQTNEQFF; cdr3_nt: TGTGCCTGGAAACAGACCAATGAGCAGTTCTTC
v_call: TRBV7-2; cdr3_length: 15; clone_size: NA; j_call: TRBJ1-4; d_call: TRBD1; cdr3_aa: CASSSRDRMGEKLFF; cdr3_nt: TGTGCCAGCAGCTCTCGGGACAGGATGGGAGAAAAACTGTTTTTT
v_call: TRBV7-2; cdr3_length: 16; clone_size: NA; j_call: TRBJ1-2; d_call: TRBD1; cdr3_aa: CASSPGQFVLNYGYTF; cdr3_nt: TGTGCCAGCAGCCCGGGACAGTTCGTACTTAACTATGGCTACACCTTC
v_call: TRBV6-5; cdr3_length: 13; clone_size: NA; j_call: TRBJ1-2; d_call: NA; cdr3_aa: CASSLERGNGYTF; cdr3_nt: TGTGCCAGCAGCTTGGAGAGGGGGAACGGCTACACCTTC
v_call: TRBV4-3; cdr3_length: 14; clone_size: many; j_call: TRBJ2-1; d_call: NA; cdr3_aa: CASSQVRGYNEQFF; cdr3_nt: TGCGCCAGCAGCCAAGTACGGGGATACAATGAGCAGTTCTTC
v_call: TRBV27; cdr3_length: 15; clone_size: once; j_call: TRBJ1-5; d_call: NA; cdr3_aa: CASRQGVASGQPQHF; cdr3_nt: TGTGCCAGCAGGCAGGGTGTAGCTTCGGGTCAGCCCCAGCATTTT
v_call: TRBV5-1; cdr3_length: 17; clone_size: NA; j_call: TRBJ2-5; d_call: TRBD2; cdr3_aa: CASSFGLAGVGQETQYF; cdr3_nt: TGCGCCAGCAGCTTCGGACTAGCGGGAGTCGGTCAAGAGACCCAGTACTTC
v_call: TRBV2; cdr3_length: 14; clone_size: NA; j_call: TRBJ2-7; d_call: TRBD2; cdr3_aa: CASSGTSYSYEQYF; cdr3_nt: TGTGCCAGCAGTGGGACTAGCTACTCCTACGAGCAGTACTTC
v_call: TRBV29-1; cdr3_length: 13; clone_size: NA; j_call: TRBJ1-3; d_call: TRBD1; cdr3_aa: CSPKTGSGNTIYF; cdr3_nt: TGCAGCCCAAAGACAGGGTCTGGAAACACCATATATTTT
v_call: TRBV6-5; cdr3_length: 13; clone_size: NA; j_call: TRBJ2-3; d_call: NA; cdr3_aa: CASRLILTDTQYF; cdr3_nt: TGTGCCAGCAGACTGATACTCACAGATACGCAGTATTTT
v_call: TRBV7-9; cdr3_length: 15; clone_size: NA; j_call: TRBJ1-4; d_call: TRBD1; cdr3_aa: CASSRGGGTNEKLFF; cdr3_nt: TGTGCCAGCAGCCGAGGGGGCGGAACTAATGAAAAACTGTTTTTT
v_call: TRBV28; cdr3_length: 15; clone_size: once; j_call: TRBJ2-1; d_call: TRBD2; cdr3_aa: CASSFGLAGRGEQFF; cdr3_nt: TGTGCCAGCAGTTTCGGACTAGCGGGGCGGGGTGAGCAGTTCTTC
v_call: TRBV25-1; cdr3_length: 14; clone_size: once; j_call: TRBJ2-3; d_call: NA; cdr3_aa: CASSDNRISDTQYF; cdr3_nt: TGTGCCAGCAGTGATAACAGGATCTCAGATACGCAGTATTTT
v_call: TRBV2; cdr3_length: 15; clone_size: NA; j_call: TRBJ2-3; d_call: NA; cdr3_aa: CAFRGGGSSTDTQYF; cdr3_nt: TGTGCCTTTCGGGGAGGGGGTTCTAGCACAGATACGCAGTATTTT
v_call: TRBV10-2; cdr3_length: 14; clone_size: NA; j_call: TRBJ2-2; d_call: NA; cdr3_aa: CASSLGTDTGELFF; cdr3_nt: TGCGCCAGCAGCCTAGGGACTGACACCGGGGAGCTGTTTTTT
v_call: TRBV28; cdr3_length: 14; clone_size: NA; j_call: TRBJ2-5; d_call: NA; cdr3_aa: CASSMGASIETQYF; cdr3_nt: TGTGCCAGCAGTATGGGGGCTAGTATAGAGACCCAGTACTTC